Listed below are T cell receptor beta chains from one sample, sequenced in a study of blood T cell repertoires in COVID-19. Measured with immunoSEQ multiplex PCR; TCRdb has only the in-frame clones, and not every one. The sample shows under 50,000 clones, about nine tenths of them seen only once. Specimen: peripheral blood. These receptors were collected from a man between 65 and 85 years old with active COVID-19. The CDR3 runs from the conserved cysteine through the conserved F or W. Fields, in order: J gene, CDR3 length, V gene, D gene, clone size, CDR3 DNA, CDR3 protein. D genes are given only for firm matches. Where a row states a size, it is once, few, many or the class of an expanded clone; other rows omit it.

j_call: TRBJ1-4
cdr3_length: 14
v_call: TRBV2
d_call: TRBD1
clone_size: NA
cdr3_nt: TGTGCCAGCAAACTGACAGGGGGCAGGGAAAAACTGTTTTTT
cdr3_aa: CASKLTGGREKLFF

j_call: TRBJ1-5
cdr3_length: 13
v_call: TRBV6-5
d_call: NA
clone_size: NA
cdr3_nt: TGTGCCAGCAGTAAATATAGCAATCAGCCCCAGCATTTT
cdr3_aa: CASSKYSNQPQHF

j_call: TRBJ2-7
cdr3_length: 15
v_call: TRBV4-1
d_call: TRBD2
clone_size: NA
cdr3_nt: TGCGCCAGCAGCCCAGGACTAGCGGGTCCCTACGAGCAGTACTTC
cdr3_aa: CASSPGLAGPYEQYF

j_call: TRBJ2-7
cdr3_length: 15
v_call: TRBV5-6
d_call: TRBD2
clone_size: NA
cdr3_nt: TGTGCCAGCAGCCCGCCGGGACTAGCGGCCTACGAGCAGTACTTC
cdr3_aa: CASSPPGLAAYEQYF

j_call: TRBJ2-1
cdr3_length: 16
v_call: TRBV11-2
d_call: TRBD1
clone_size: NA
cdr3_nt: TGTGCCAGCAGCTTCAGGCAGGGGGTAGGTTACAATGAGCAGTTCTTC
cdr3_aa: CASSFRQGVGYNEQFF

j_call: TRBJ1-4
cdr3_length: 16
v_call: TRBV18
d_call: NA
clone_size: NA
cdr3_nt: TGTGCCAGCTCACCACCGGGCGCCGGAATGGGTGAAAAACTGTTTTTT
cdr3_aa: CASSPPGAGMGEKLFF

j_call: TRBJ2-7
cdr3_length: 13
v_call: TRBV28
d_call: TRBD1
clone_size: NA
cdr3_nt: TGTGCCAGCCGAACAGGGGGCTCCTACGAGCAGTACTTC
cdr3_aa: CASRTGGSYEQYF

j_call: TRBJ2-7
cdr3_length: 13
v_call: TRBV7-2
d_call: NA
clone_size: NA
cdr3_nt: TGTGCCAGCAGCGGGGGGGCGGACTACGAGCAGTACTTC
cdr3_aa: CASSGGADYEQYF

j_call: TRBJ1-4
cdr3_length: 14
v_call: TRBV28
d_call: NA
clone_size: NA
cdr3_nt: TGTGCCAGCAGAGAGACGGGAGATAATGAAAAACTGTTTTTT
cdr3_aa: CASRETGDNEKLFF

j_call: TRBJ1-6
cdr3_length: 16
v_call: TRBV19
d_call: NA
clone_size: NA
cdr3_nt: TGTGCCAGTAGTAGCAGGGGACGATCCTATAATTCACCCCTCCACTTT
cdr3_aa: CASSSRGRSYNSPLHF

j_call: TRBJ2-1
cdr3_length: 16
v_call: TRBV5-1
d_call: TRBD2
clone_size: NA
cdr3_nt: TGCGCCAGCAGGGATGAGCGGGGGAGTTCCTACAATGAGCAGTTCTTC
cdr3_aa: CASRDERGSSYNEQFF

j_call: TRBJ1-4
cdr3_length: 18
v_call: TRBV5-1
d_call: NA
clone_size: NA
cdr3_nt: TGCGCCAGCAGCCGACGTGGACAAGGCCTTGCAACTAATGAAAAACTGTTTTTT
cdr3_aa: CASSRRGQGLATNEKLFF

j_call: TRBJ2-7
cdr3_length: 12
v_call: TRBV12-3/TRBV12-4
d_call: NA
clone_size: NA
cdr3_nt: TGTGCCAGCAGCCCGACTCCATACGAGCAGTACTTC
cdr3_aa: CASSPTPYEQYF

j_call: TRBJ1-1
cdr3_length: 12
v_call: TRBV27
d_call: NA
clone_size: NA
cdr3_nt: TGTGCCAGCAGCCGAGGTCAGGGGCGAGCTTTCTTT
cdr3_aa: CASSRGQGRAFF

j_call: TRBJ2-1
cdr3_length: 12
v_call: TRBV19
d_call: NA
clone_size: NA
cdr3_nt: TGTGCCAGTAGTATTCAGGGTATTGAGCAGTTCTTC
cdr3_aa: CASSIQGIEQFF

j_call: TRBJ1-5
cdr3_length: 15
v_call: TRBV7-2
d_call: NA
clone_size: NA
cdr3_nt: TGTGCCAGCAGCTCCCCAGGGACTCGGAATCAGCCCCAGCATTTT
cdr3_aa: CASSSPGTRNQPQHF

j_call: TRBJ2-3
cdr3_length: 15
v_call: TRBV6-2/TRBV6-3
d_call: NA
clone_size: NA
cdr3_nt: TGTGCCAGCAGTTACTTGGGAGGCAGAATAGATACGCAGTATTTT
cdr3_aa: CASSYLGGRIDTQYF

j_call: TRBJ1-5
cdr3_length: 14
v_call: TRBV18
d_call: NA
clone_size: NA
cdr3_nt: TGTGCCAGCTCACCAGGGGGGAGCAATCAGCCCCAGCATTTT
cdr3_aa: CASSPGGSNQPQHF

j_call: TRBJ1-4
cdr3_length: 16
v_call: TRBV30
d_call: NA
clone_size: NA
cdr3_nt: TGTGCCTGGAGTGTACGGTCGGGAGTGTTTAATGAAAAACTGTTTTTT
cdr3_aa: CAWSVRSGVFNEKLFF

j_call: TRBJ2-3
cdr3_length: 17
v_call: TRBV6-2/TRBV6-3
d_call: TRBD2
clone_size: once
cdr3_nt: TGTGCCAGCAGCCTACCTACTAGCGCTCTATCCACAGATACGCAGTATTTT
cdr3_aa: CASSLPTSALSTDTQYF

j_call: TRBJ2-3
cdr3_length: 17
v_call: TRBV4-1
d_call: TRBD1
clone_size: NA
cdr3_nt: TGCGCCAGCAGCCCGTCGCCGGGACAGGGGGCCGCAGATACGCAGTATTTT
cdr3_aa: CASSPSPGQGAADTQYF

j_call: TRBJ2-7
cdr3_length: 19
v_call: TRBV7-9
d_call: NA
clone_size: NA
cdr3_nt: TGTGCCAGCAGCCCAAGCCCGCGGGGGCCTGAGAACGATCCCTACGAGCAGTACTTC
cdr3_aa: CASSPSPRGPENDPYEQYF

j_call: TRBJ2-7
cdr3_length: 15
v_call: TRBV28
d_call: NA
clone_size: NA
cdr3_nt: TGTGCCAGCAGTTACCTCGGTGAAGCCTCCTACGAGCAGTACTTC
cdr3_aa: CASSYLGEASYEQYF

j_call: TRBJ1-5
cdr3_length: 14
v_call: TRBV11-2
d_call: NA
clone_size: few
cdr3_nt: TGTGCCAGCAGCTACACAGGGACCAATCAGCCCCAGCATTTT
cdr3_aa: CASSYTGTNQPQHF

j_call: TRBJ2-1
cdr3_length: 12
v_call: TRBV7-8
d_call: NA
clone_size: NA
cdr3_nt: TGTGCCAGCAGCCCTTGGCAGGGCGAGCAGTTCTTC
cdr3_aa: CASSPWQGEQFF

j_call: TRBJ2-7
cdr3_length: 13
v_call: TRBV27
d_call: NA
clone_size: NA
cdr3_nt: TGTGCCAGCAGTTTACCGCCGGGGAACGAGCAGTACTTC
cdr3_aa: CASSLPPGNEQYF

j_call: TRBJ2-7
cdr3_length: 13
v_call: TRBV12-3/TRBV12-4
d_call: NA
clone_size: NA
cdr3_nt: TGTGCCAGCAGAACAACCCTCGGGGACGAGCAGTACTTC
cdr3_aa: CASRTTLGDEQYF

j_call: TRBJ1-2
cdr3_length: 13
v_call: TRBV4-1
d_call: NA
clone_size: few
cdr3_nt: TGCGCCAGCAGCCAAGAACAGGATTATGGCTACACCTTC
cdr3_aa: CASSQEQDYGYTF

j_call: TRBJ2-1
cdr3_length: 13
v_call: TRBV29-1
d_call: TRBD1
clone_size: once
cdr3_nt: TGCAGCGGGGACAGGGGGCGTATCAGTGAGCAGTTCTTC
cdr3_aa: CSGDRGRISEQFF

j_call: TRBJ1-5
cdr3_length: 16
v_call: TRBV11-2
d_call: NA
clone_size: NA
cdr3_nt: TGTGCCAGCAGCTACGGGGGTGGGTCGGGCAATCAGCCCCAGCATTTT
cdr3_aa: CASSYGGGSGNQPQHF

j_call: TRBJ1-6
cdr3_length: 14
v_call: TRBV27
d_call: NA
clone_size: NA
cdr3_nt: TGTGCCAGCAGTTGGGGAGAACACATCTCACCCCTCCACTTT
cdr3_aa: CASSWGEHISPLHF

j_call: TRBJ1-1
cdr3_length: 14
v_call: TRBV6-2/TRBV6-3
d_call: NA
clone_size: once
cdr3_nt: TGTGCCAGCAGTCCCCGACAGGTTCGATCTGAAGCTTTCTTT
cdr3_aa: CASSPRQVRSEAFF

j_call: TRBJ1-5
cdr3_length: 15
v_call: TRBV5-1
d_call: NA
clone_size: NA
cdr3_nt: TGCGCCAGCAGCTTGGGAGAGGGCCTATTTCAGCCCCAGCATTTT
cdr3_aa: CASSLGEGLFQPQHF

j_call: TRBJ2-1
cdr3_length: 16
v_call: TRBV24-1
d_call: NA
clone_size: NA
cdr3_nt: TGTGCCACCAGTGATTCTGGACTTACAGGGACCAATGAGCAGTTCTTC
cdr3_aa: CATSDSGLTGTNEQFF

j_call: TRBJ2-6
cdr3_length: 15
v_call: TRBV5-1
d_call: NA
clone_size: NA
cdr3_nt: TGCGCCAGCAGCTTGAGAGTGGAGGGGGCCAACGTCCTGACTTTC
cdr3_aa: CASSLRVEGANVLTF

j_call: TRBJ2-2
cdr3_length: 15
v_call: TRBV7-8
d_call: NA
clone_size: NA
cdr3_nt: TGTGCCAGCAGTCCCTGGGGCGGGAACACCGGGGAGCTGTTTTTT
cdr3_aa: CASSPWGGNTGELFF

j_call: TRBJ2-7
cdr3_length: 15
v_call: TRBV21-1
d_call: NA
clone_size: NA
cdr3_nt: TGTGCCAGCAGCAAGGGGGGGGACGAACCCTACGAGCAGTACTTC
cdr3_aa: CASSKGGDEPYEQYF

j_call: TRBJ2-2
cdr3_length: 17
v_call: TRBV5-1
d_call: NA
clone_size: NA
cdr3_nt: TGCGCCAGCAGCTTGGGCGGCGGGAATGTCTTTAGCGGGGAGCTGTTTTTT
cdr3_aa: CASSLGGGNVFSGELFF

j_call: TRBJ2-2
cdr3_length: 17
v_call: TRBV27
d_call: TRBD1
clone_size: NA
cdr3_nt: TGTGCCAGCAGTTTATTCGGACAGGGCACGAACACCGGGGAGCTGTTTTTT
cdr3_aa: CASSLFGQGTNTGELFF

j_call: TRBJ2-1
cdr3_length: 15
v_call: TRBV7-9
d_call: TRBD1
clone_size: NA
cdr3_nt: TGTGCCAGCAGCTTCGGGGACAGGAGCGACAATGAGCAGTTCTTC
cdr3_aa: CASSFGDRSDNEQFF

j_call: TRBJ2-1
cdr3_length: 14
v_call: TRBV28
d_call: NA
clone_size: once
cdr3_nt: TGTGCCAGCAAGGACAGTGCTACCTACAATGAGCAGTTCTTC
cdr3_aa: CASKDSATYNEQFF

j_call: TRBJ1-5
cdr3_length: 15
v_call: TRBV30
d_call: TRBD1
clone_size: once
cdr3_nt: TGTGCCTGGAACCGTGAGGGGGCTGGCAATCAGCCCCAGCATTTT
cdr3_aa: CAWNREGAGNQPQHF

j_call: TRBJ2-5
cdr3_length: 13
v_call: TRBV28
d_call: NA
clone_size: NA
cdr3_nt: TGTGCCAGCAAAAGGGGGGGCCAAGAGACCCAGTACTTC
cdr3_aa: CASKRGGQETQYF

j_call: TRBJ2-4
cdr3_length: 13
v_call: TRBV6-2/TRBV6-3
d_call: NA
clone_size: once
cdr3_nt: TGTGCCAGCAGCGAGGCCCCTCGGAACATTCAGTACTTC
cdr3_aa: CASSEAPRNIQYF

j_call: TRBJ2-5
cdr3_length: 13
v_call: TRBV5-1
d_call: TRBD2
clone_size: NA
cdr3_nt: TGCGCCAGCAGCTTGGAAGGTCGGCGGGGGAAGTACTTC
cdr3_aa: CASSLEGRRGKYF

j_call: TRBJ1-5
cdr3_length: 16
v_call: TRBV4-3
d_call: NA
clone_size: NA
cdr3_nt: TGCGCCAGCAGCCAAGATTTGATAGGGGTTGGGCAGCCCCAGCATTTT
cdr3_aa: CASSQDLIGVGQPQHF

j_call: TRBJ1-6
cdr3_length: 12
v_call: TRBV2
d_call: NA
clone_size: NA
cdr3_nt: TGTGCCAGCAGGGCATTTTCCTCACCCCTCCACTTT
cdr3_aa: CASRAFSSPLHF

j_call: TRBJ2-1
cdr3_length: 16
v_call: TRBV5-1
d_call: TRBD2
clone_size: NA
cdr3_nt: TGCGCCAGCAGTTCTCTAGCGGGAGGGCGGTACAATGAGCAGTTCTTC
cdr3_aa: CASSSLAGGRYNEQFF

j_call: TRBJ1-6
cdr3_length: 16
v_call: TRBV28
d_call: TRBD1
clone_size: NA
cdr3_nt: TGTGCCAGCAGTCCAAATGCAGGGGGCTGGAATTCACCCCTCCACTTT
cdr3_aa: CASSPNAGGWNSPLHF

j_call: TRBJ1-6
cdr3_length: 17
v_call: TRBV7-8
d_call: NA
clone_size: few
cdr3_nt: TGTGCCAGCAGCTTAGTACAGTCCGACTACTATAATTCACCCCTCCACTTT
cdr3_aa: CASSLVQSDYYNSPLHF

j_call: TRBJ2-6
cdr3_length: 17
v_call: TRBV2
d_call: TRBD2
clone_size: NA
cdr3_nt: TGTGCCAGCAATGACGGACTAGCGGGGGCTGGGGCCAACGTCCTGACTTTC
cdr3_aa: CASNDGLAGAGANVLTF

j_call: TRBJ1-5
cdr3_length: 18
v_call: TRBV7-2
d_call: TRBD1
clone_size: NA
cdr3_nt: TGTGCCAGCAGAAAGGGGTCCGGGACAGGGGGCGCCGATCAGCCCCAGCATTTT
cdr3_aa: CASRKGSGTGGADQPQHF

j_call: TRBJ2-1
cdr3_length: 16
v_call: TRBV9
d_call: TRBD2
clone_size: NA
cdr3_nt: TGTGCCAGCAGCTTCCACCCCCTAGCGGGATACAATGAGCAGTTCTTC
cdr3_aa: CASSFHPLAGYNEQFF

j_call: TRBJ2-3
cdr3_length: 15
v_call: TRBV7-2
d_call: NA
clone_size: NA
cdr3_nt: TGTGCCAGCAGCTTAGCGGGAGGAAGCACAGATACGCAGTATTTT
cdr3_aa: CASSLAGGSTDTQYF